This entry features one T cell receptor beta chain sequence. There is no known antigen for this receptor. One base away there is no much larger clone; base qualities are not given. This sample stems from a study of T cell changes during pregnancy in multiple sclerosis (dated by TCRdb to about 2019). Notes on the research overall: The study looked at changes in the T cell repertoire across pregnancy in women with multiple sclerosis.

Preparation of the library involved the immunoSEQ multiplex PCR assay. In TCRdb, the immuneACCESS table is reduced to in-frame sequences with V and J assigned. These tables do not hold every clone; where another copy was compared, an unresolved V gene accounts for under half, and the others remain unexplained. Here the sample has about 120,000 clones; 92% occur a single time. Over 1.5% of the sample lies in the top ten. The germline V gene sets CDR1 to SGHDT and CDR2 to YYEEEE. There are 16 amino acids in the CDR3, from cysteine to phenylalanine inclusive. CDR3 DNA only is kept here, 48 bases in frame from base 1. Trimming takes 3 bases from V and 5 bases from J, and the germline ends sit 20 bases apart.

Sequencing was performed on peripheral blood, taken in the third trimester of pregnancy. The rearrangement joined TRBV5-6 to TRBJ1-2, with the identity of the D gene unclear. The sequence was obtained from a female donor with multiple sclerosis, enrolled in a pregnancy study. The CDR3 corresponds to CASSSRLALAEYGYTF. The DNA sequence follows: TGTGCCAGCAGCTCAAGACTCGCTCTGGCCGAGTATGGCTACACCTTC.